This T cell receptor (beta chain) was documented in a study of neoadjuvant anti-PD-1 for oral cavity cancer (dated by TCRdb to the early 2020s). With regard to the full study: Patients mostly received three to four biweekly doses of nivolumab at 3 mg/kg before curative-intent surgical resection. A fourth nivolumab dose was given around day 43 to patients without progression, and definitive surgical resection was performed in those patients on days 50-56. Patients with complete response, partial response or stable disease by RECIST 1.1 were defined as responders, whereas patients with progression were defined as non-responders. The parent correlative cohort included approximately 13 patients, with an approximately 30% response rate. Results and caveats for the whole study, not just this receptor: Higher pretreatment blood Treg/Th17 ratios correlated with both higher pretreatment blood TCRbeta clonality and lower post-treatment tumor TCRbeta clonality. After neoadjuvant nivolumab, T cell clonality (Gini index) in PBMCs was significantly higher in non-responders than in responders. The TCR analyses had only a few patients in each response group, and the authors called for validation in larger cohorts.

This clone was found a few times. This receptor's antigen is unknown. Base qualities are not provided; no much larger clone lies one nucleotide away. The meaning of the sample's time point label: before neoadjuvant nivolumab. Patients had been newly diagnosed with stage II-IVA oral cavity squamous cell carcinoma, and no prior systemic or radiation treatment had been given to the patients. The cohort was composed of patients with HPV-negative, locally advanced oral cavity squamous cell carcinoma. No culture maintenance or expansion was done, as the peripheral blood mononuclear cells went straight to analysis. Samples came from a longitudinal correlative study of a single-arm phase II trial of neoadjuvant nivolumab in oral cavity squamous cell carcinoma. Subject-matched pre- and post-treatment PBMCs and tumors from three responders and three non-responders underwent genomic DNA-based TCRbeta sequencing. Peripheral blood mononuclear cells were collected once before nivolumab treatment and again after treatment, at the time of surgery. Genomic DNA was isolated from PBMCs using the Maxwell RSC DNA from Cells kit.

For deep sequencing of PBMC libraries, mostly 450 to 600 ng of input genomic DNA was used, and six replicates were run per sample. The immunoSEQ hsTCRbeta kit was used to prepare TCRbeta libraries according to the manufacturer's instructions. The finished libraries were brought together in one pool at 2.5 to 3.5 nM, which was then read using an Illumina NovaSeq 6000 S4 flow cell. The study's own analysis went as follows. The immunoSEQ Analyzer handled quality control and preprocessing of the raw data. The analysis was limited to productive rearrangements, and each clonotype was defined by a unique CDR3 amino acid sequence. Repertoire clonality was estimated as the Gini-Simpson index, which was computed with the R package tcR. Gini indices were compared with Student's t test, and associations with tumor size change were assessed by Pearson correlation. This is the immuneACCESS table as TCRdb keeps it, with only in-frame sequences that have V and J called. A part of the clones is gone; compared with another copy, unresolved V genes explain less than half, and the rest is unexplained. The V and J calls and clone size are taken from that table; D and trimming were inferred from the DNA. The sample table holds roughly 18,000 clones, of which approximately 72% were seen once. The ten largest clones capture roughly 2.8% of the sample.

From the germline V gene (reference sequence), CDR1 is DFQATT and CDR2 is SNEGSKA. V is pared back by 3 bases and J by 8 bases, with 10 bases lying between the germline termini. The CDR3 measures 11 amino acids from cysteine to phenylalanine. This entry keeps only the CDR3 DNA: 33 bases, framed from base 1. The input for sequencing was PBMCs, taken before nivolumab (anti-PD-1) treatment. The clonotype originates from a person between 40 and 85 years old with oral cavity squamous cell carcinoma. The V gene is TRBV20-1 and the J gene is TRBJ1-2; the D segment cannot be called with confidence. The CDR3 protein is CSASPTKGYTF. The nucleotide sequence reads TGCAGTGCTAGTCCCACTAAAGGCTACACCTTC.